This TCR beta chain stems from a study of blood T cell repertoires in COVID-19. Across the study: Spain, Italy and the United States supplied samples that represented acute and convalescent COVID-19. Nucleic acid was either cDNA or gDNA, and it came from T cells, B-cell-depleted T cells, or PBMCs.

In germline, CDR1 is MDHEN, CDR2 SYDVKM. The V and J ends lost 4 bases and 4 bases, in that order; junction bases with no gene match: 5. The length of the CDR3 is 14 residues. Enrolled through a virtual design, the participants were between roughly 18 and 90 years of age and came from about two dozen US areas. TCRdb keeps only in-frame clones here, not all; method: immunoSEQ multiplex PCR. The table lists 110,000 to 150,000 clones, around 86% of them singletons. Source material: PBMCs or T cells enriched from blood (not recorded which). This receptor was identified in a man in his 60s who had recovered from COVID-19. The rearrangement uses TRBV28 and TRBJ1-1; 8 bases agree with TRBD1. This CDR3 is CASSSQGAVTEAFF. In DNA form, the CDR3 reads TGTGCCAGCAGTTCCCAGGGGGCAGTCACTGAAGCTTTCTTT.